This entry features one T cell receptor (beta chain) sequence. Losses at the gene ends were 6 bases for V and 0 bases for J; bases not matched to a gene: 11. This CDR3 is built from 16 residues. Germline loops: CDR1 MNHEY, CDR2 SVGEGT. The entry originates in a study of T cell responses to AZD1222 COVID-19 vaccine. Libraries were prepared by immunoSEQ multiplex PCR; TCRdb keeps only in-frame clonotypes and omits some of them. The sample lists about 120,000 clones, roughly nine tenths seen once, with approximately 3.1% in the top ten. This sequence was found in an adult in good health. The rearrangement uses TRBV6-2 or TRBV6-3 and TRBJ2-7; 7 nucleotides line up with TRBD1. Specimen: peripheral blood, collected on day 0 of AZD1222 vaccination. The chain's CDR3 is CASSPDREPFSYEQYF. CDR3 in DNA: TGTGCCAGCAGCCCCGACAGGGAGCCATTCTCCTACGAGCAGTACTTC.